This TCR beta chain comes out of a study of early T cells in non-severe SARS-CoV-2 infection. Study background: Sequencing used unsorted whole-blood bulk RNA, so chains lack pairing.

V lost 5 bases and J lost 10; bases outside the gene matches: 10. Germline-derived CDR1 and CDR2 are SEHNR and FQNEAQ (reference sequence). The CDR3 is 14 residues long. The protocol attached unique molecular identifiers to individual cDNA molecules. Each CDR3 protein gets one entry after TCRdb re-called the 5' RACE reads with MiXCR. The table records some 67,000 distinct CDR3 sequences, 13% of them present only once. This clonotype originated in an adult who was a healthcare worker with PCR-confirmed SARS-CoV-2 infection or an uninfected control (not recorded which). The sample taken for sequencing was whole blood. The chain carries TRBV7-9 and TRBJ2-1; 8 bases line up with TRBD1. This CDR3 reads CASSPRTGRPEQFF. The DNA of the CDR3 is TGTGCCAGCAGCCCAAGGACAGGGCGACCGGAGCAGTTCTTC.